These T cell receptor beta chains were read from a single sample in a study of T cells in Graves' hyperthyroidism and ophthalmopathy. TCRdb re-analysed the multiplex PCR reads in MiXCR, keeping a single row per CDR3 protein. The sample carries a few hundred thousand distinct CDR3 sequences, just under 15% recorded once. Sequences were obtained from blood. The receptors shown here come from a woman aged 25 to 39 with Graves' hyperthyroidism. CDR3s include the opening cysteine and the closing phenylalanine or tryptophan. Fields, in order: V gene, CDR3 protein.

>TRBV12-3/TRBV12-4
CASSPQVWSDRELFF
>TRBV25-1
CASIPGDSYNEQFF
>TRBV28
CASSIYRGQRYGYTF
>TRBV5-1
CASSPRTGELSGTNVLTF
>TRBV7-9
CASSLGGLYEQCF
>TRBV24-1
CATSDLRYNNEQFF
>TRBV7-9
CASTAGTGSEQPQHF
>TRBV7-9
CASSHDRGSGSNQPQHF
>TRBV6-1
CASSTSGSYPDTQYF
>TRBV12-3/TRBV12-4
CASTLGTGNTEAFF
>TRBV30
CAWSKTGHEQFF
>TRBV6-2/TRBV6-3
CASSHSSGRAQFF
>TRBV7-3
CASSATGGTNEQFF
>TRBV12-5
CASGLVVAGGGSGELFF
>TRBV20-1
CSAFGNTEAFF
>TRBV3-1
CASSQAYATTYEQYF
>TRBV12-3/TRBV12-4
CASSFRVTSAPRLTQYF
>TRBV11-2
CASSLDSGGASNEKLFF
>TRBV20-1
CSALREPSYNEQFF
>TRBV28
CASSPRDRDYSPLHF
>TRBV7-6
CASSLIGSDSGELFF
>TRBV29-1
CSAYDDHTSGSKSIHNEQFF
>TRBV12-3/TRBV12-4
CASTGDRPQGQPQHF